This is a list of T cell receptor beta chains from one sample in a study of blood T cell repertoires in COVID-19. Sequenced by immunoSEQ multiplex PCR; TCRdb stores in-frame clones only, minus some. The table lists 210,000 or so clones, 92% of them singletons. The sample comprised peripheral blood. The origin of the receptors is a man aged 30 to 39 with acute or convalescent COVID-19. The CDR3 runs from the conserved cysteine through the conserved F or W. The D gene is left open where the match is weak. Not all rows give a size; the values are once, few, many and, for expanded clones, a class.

CASSLVTGGAYEQYF,TGCGCCAGCAGCTTGGTGACAGGTGGCGCCTACGAGCAGTACTTC,TRBJ2-7,TRBV5-1,.,.
CASRQWAGAADTQYF,TGTGCCAGCAGACAATGGGCGGGGGCGGCAGATACGCAGTATTTT,TRBJ2-3,TRBV7-9,.,.
CASSYPPEAFAGEINEQFF,TGTGCCAGCAGTTACCCCCCCGAAGCCTTTGCGGGAGAGATCAATGAGCAGTTCTTC,TRBJ2-1,TRBV6-2/TRBV6-3,TRBD2,.
CSASIQGKGNSPLHF,TGCAGTGCTAGTATTCAGGGAAAAGGAAATTCACCCCTCCACTTT,TRBJ1-6,TRBV20-1,.,.
CASSLPVGVNEQFF,TGTGCCAGCAGCTTGCCCGTCGGGGTGAATGAGCAGTTCTTC,TRBJ2-1,TRBV5-6,.,.
CASSLVGPLEKLFF,TGTGCCAGCAGCTTGGTGGGGCCCCTGGAAAAACTGTTTTTT,TRBJ1-4,TRBV7-9,.,.
CASTRTESNQPQHF,TGTGCCAGCACCCGGACAGAAAGCAATCAGCCCCAGCATTTT,TRBJ1-5,TRBV5-8,.,once
CATSRARELYNEQFF,TGTGCCACCAGCAGAGCGCGGGAGCTCTACAATGAGCAGTTCTTC,TRBJ2-1,TRBV15,TRBD2,.
CASSQGLVGSGANVLTF,TGTGCCAGCAGCCAAGGCTTGGTCGGCTCTGGGGCCAACGTCCTGACTTTC,TRBJ2-6,TRBV4-2,.,.
CASSRFTYEQYF,TGTGCCAGCAGCCGGTTCACCTACGAGCAGTACTTC,TRBJ2-7,TRBV7-2,.,.
CASSLFAGETQYF,TGCGCCAGCAGCTTGTTCGCCGGGGAGACCCAGTACTTC,TRBJ2-5,TRBV5-1,.,.
CASNPGGSYHYGYTF,TGTGCCAGCAACCCCGGGGGAAGTTACCACTATGGCTACACCTTC,TRBJ1-2,TRBV28,.,.
CASINSGTDYNEQFF,TGTGCCAGCATCAATAGCGGGACAGACTACAATGAGCAGTTCTTC,TRBJ2-1,TRBV6-5,.,.